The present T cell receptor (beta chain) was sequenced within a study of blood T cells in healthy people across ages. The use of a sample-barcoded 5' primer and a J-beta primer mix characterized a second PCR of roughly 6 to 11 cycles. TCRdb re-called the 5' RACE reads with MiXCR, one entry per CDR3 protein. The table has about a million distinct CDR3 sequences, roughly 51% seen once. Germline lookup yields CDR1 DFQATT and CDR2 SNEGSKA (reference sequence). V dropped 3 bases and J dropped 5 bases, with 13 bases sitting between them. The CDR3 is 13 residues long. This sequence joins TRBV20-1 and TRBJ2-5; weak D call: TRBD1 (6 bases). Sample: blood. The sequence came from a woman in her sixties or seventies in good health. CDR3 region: CSASAHREETQYF. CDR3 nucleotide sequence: TGCAGTGCTAGTGCTCACAGGGAGGAGACCCAGTACTTC.